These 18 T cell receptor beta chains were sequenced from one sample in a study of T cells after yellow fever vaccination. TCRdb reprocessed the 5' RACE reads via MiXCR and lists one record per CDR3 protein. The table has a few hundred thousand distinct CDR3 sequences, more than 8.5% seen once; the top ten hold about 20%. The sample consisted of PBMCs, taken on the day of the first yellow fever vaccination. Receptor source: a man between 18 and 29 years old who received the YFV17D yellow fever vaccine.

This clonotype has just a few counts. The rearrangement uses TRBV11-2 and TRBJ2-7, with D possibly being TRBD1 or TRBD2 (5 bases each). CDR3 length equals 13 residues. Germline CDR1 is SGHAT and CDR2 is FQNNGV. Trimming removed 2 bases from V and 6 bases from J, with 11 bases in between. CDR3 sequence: CASSLRGGGEQYF. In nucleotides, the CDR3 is TGTGCCAGCAGCTTAAGGGGTGGAGGCGAGCAGTACTTC.

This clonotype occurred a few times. The CDR3 DNA reads TGCAGTGCTAGAGATCCGGACGCGGGTAGCGGAAACATTCAGTACTTC. Encoded protein: CSARDPDAGSGNIQYF. The chain combines TRBV20-1 with TRBJ2-4; perhaps TRBD2 as D (6 bases). V dropped 0 bases and J dropped 6 bases, with 18 bases sitting between them. Germline V gene lookup returns CDR1 DFQATT and CDR2 SNEGSKA (reference sequence). The CDR3 sequence is 16 residues long.

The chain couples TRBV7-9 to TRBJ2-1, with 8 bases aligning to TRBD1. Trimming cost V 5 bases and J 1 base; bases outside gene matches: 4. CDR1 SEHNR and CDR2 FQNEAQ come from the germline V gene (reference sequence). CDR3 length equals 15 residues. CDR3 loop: CASSDRDRSYNEQFF. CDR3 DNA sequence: TGTGCCAGCAGCGACCGGGACAGGTCCTACAATGAGCAGTTCTTC.

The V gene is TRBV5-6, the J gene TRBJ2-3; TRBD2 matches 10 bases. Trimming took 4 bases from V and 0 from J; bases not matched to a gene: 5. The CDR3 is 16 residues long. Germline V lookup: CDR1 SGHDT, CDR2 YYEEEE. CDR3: CASSIRLAGSTDTQYF. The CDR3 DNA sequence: TGTGCCAGCAGCATACGACTAGCGGGCAGCACAGATACGCAGTATTTT. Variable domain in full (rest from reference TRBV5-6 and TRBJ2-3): DAGVTQSPTHLIKTRGQQVTLRCSPKSGHDTVSWYQQALGQGPQFIFQYYEEEERQRGNFPDRFSGHQFPNYSSELNVNALLLGDSALYLCASSIRLAGSTDTQYFGPGTRLTVL.

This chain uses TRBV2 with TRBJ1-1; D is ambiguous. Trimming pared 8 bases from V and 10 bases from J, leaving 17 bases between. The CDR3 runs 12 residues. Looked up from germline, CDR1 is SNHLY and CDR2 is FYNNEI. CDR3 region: CASRPGAPIAFF. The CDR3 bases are TGTGCCAGCCGCCCAGGCGCGCCGATAGCTTTCTTT.

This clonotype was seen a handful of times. CDR3 DNA sequence: TGTGCCAGTAGTATTCAGGGGGCGAAAAGCGAGACCCAGTACTTC. Protein product: CASSIQGAKSETQYF. This chain joins TRBV19 and TRBJ2-5, with 8 bases aligning to TRBD1. The CDR3 has 15 residues. The V and J ends lost 3 bases and 5 bases, in that order; junction bases with no gene match: 8. From germline, CDR1 is LNHDA and CDR2 SQIVND (reference sequence).

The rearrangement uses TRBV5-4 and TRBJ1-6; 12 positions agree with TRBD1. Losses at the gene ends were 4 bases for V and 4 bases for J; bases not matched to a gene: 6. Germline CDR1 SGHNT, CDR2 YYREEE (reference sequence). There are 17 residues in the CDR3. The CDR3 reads CASSPGTGGGYNSPLHF. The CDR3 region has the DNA TGTGCCAGCAGCCCCGGGACAGGGGGCGGTTATAATTCACCCCTCCACTTT.

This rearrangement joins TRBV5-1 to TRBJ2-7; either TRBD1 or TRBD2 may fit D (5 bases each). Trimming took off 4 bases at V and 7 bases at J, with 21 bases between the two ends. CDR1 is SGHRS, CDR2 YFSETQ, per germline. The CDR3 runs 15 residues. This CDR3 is CASSTPDGAPVEQYF. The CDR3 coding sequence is TGCGCCAGCAGCACCCCTGACGGGGCCCCGGTGGAGCAGTACTTC.

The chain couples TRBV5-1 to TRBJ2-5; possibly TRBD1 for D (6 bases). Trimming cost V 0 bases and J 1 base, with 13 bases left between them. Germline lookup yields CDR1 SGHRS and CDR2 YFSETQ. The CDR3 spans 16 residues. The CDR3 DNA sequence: TGCGCCAGCAGCTTGGCCGGGACAAATTTCCAAGAGACCCAGTACTTC. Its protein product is CASSLAGTNFQETQYF.

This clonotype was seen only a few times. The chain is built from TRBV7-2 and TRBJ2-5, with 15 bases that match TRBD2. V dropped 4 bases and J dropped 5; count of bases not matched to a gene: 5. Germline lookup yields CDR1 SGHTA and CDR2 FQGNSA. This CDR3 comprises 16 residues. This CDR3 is CASSSRTSGGGETQYF. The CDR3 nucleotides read TGTGCCAGCAGCTCTCGGACTAGCGGGGGGGGGGAGACCCAGTACTTC. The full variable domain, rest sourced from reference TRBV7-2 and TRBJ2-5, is GAGVSQSPSNKVTEKGKDVELRCDPISGHTALYWYRQSLGQGLEFLIYFQGNSAPDKSGLPSDRFSAERTGGSVSTLTIQRTQQEDSAVYLCASSSRTSGGGETQYFGPGTRLLVL.

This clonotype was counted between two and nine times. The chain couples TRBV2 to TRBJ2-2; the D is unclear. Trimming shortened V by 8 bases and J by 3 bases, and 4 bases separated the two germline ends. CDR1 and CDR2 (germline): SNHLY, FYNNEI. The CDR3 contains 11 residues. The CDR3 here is CASLYTGELFF. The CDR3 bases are TGTGCCAGCCTCTACACCGGGGAGCTGTTTTTT.

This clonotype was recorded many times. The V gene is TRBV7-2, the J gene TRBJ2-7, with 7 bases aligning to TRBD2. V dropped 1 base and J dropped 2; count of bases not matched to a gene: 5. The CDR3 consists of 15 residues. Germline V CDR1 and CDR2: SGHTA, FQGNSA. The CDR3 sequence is CASSLGEGSTYEQYF. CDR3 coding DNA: TGTGCCAGCAGCTTAGGGGAGGGGTCGACCTACGAGCAGTACTTC. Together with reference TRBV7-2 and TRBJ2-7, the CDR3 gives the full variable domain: GAGVSQSPSNKVTEKGKDVELRCDPISGHTALYWYRQSLGQGLEFLIYFQGNSAPDKSGLPSDRFSAERTGGSVSTLTIQRTQQEDSAVYLCASSLGEGSTYEQYFGPGTRLTVT.

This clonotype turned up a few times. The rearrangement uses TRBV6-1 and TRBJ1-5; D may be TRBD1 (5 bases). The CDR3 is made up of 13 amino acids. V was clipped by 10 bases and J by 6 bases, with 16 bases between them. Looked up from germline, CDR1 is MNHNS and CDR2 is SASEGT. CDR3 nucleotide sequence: TGTGCCACCCAGCGGGGGGTGGGTCAGCCCCAGCATTTT. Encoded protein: CATQRGVGQPQHF.

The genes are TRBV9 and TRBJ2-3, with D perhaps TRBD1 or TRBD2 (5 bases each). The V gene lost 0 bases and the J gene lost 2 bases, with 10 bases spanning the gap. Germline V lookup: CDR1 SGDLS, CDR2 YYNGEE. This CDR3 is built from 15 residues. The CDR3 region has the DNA TGTGCCAGCAGCGTAGGGAACGGGGCCACAGATACGCAGTATTTT. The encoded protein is CASSVGNGATDTQYF.

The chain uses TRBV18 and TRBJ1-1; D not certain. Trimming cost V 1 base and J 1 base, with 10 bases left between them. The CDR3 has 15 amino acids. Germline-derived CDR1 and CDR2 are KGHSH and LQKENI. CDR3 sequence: CASSPQSRENTEAFF. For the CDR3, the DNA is TGTGCCAGCTCACCACAGTCAAGGGAGAACACTGAAGCTTTCTTT. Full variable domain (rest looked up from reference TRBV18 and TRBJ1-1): NAGVMQNPRHLVRRRGQEARLRCSPMKGHSHVYWYRQLPEEGLKFMVYLQKENIIDESGMPKERFSAEFPKEGPSILRIQQVVRGDSAAYFCASSPQSRENTEAFFGQGTRLTVV.

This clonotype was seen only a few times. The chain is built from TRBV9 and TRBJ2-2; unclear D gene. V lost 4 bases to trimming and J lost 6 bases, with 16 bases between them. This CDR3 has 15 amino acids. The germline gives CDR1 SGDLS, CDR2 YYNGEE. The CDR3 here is CASSPLAADAGELFF. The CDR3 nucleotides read TGTGCCAGCAGCCCTCTCGCGGCCGACGCCGGGGAGCTGTTTTTT.

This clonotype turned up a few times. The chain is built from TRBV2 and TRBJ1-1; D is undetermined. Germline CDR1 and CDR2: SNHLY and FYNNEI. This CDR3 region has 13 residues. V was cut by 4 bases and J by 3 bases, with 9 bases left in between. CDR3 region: CASSGYMDTEAFF. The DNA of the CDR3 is TGTGCCAGCAGTGGGTATATGGACACTGAAGCTTTCTTT.

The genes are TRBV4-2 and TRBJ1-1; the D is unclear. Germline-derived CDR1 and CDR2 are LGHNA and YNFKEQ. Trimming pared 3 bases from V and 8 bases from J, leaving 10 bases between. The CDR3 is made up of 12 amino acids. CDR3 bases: TGTGCCAGCAGCCAGCATGCCGCAGAAGCTTTCTTT. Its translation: CASSQHAAEAFF.